A selection of T cell receptor beta chains follows, all from one sample in a study of OX40 agonist ivuxolimab in advanced cancers. Libraries were prepared by immunoSEQ multiplex PCR; TCRdb keeps only in-frame clonotypes and omits some of them. The sample lists approximately 60,000 clones, 80% to 95% seen once, with approximately 0.62% in the top ten. The material was CD4+ or CD8+ T cells sorted from blood, obtained in a trial of the OX40 agonist ivuxolimab. Receptors were obtained from an adult with an advanced solid tumor such as melanoma, head and neck, liver or kidney cancer. The CDR3 runs from the conserved cysteine through the conserved F or W. D genes are given only for firm matches. Where a row states a size, it is once, few, many or the class of an expanded clone; other rows omit it.

DNA: TGTGCCAGCAGCGAGACAGGGGACTATGGCTACACCTTC
CDR3: CASSETGDYGYTF
J: TRBJ1-2
size: .
V: TRBV9
D: TRBD1

DNA: TGTGCCACTAACAGGGCCTCGAACACCGGGGAGCTGTTTTTT
CDR3: CATNRASNTGELFF
J: TRBJ2-2
size: .
V: TRBV2
D: .

DNA: TGTGCCACCAGCAGAGGTGTGTTTAACACTGAAGCTTTCTTT
CDR3: CATSRGVFNTEAFF
J: TRBJ1-1
size: .
V: TRBV15
D: .

DNA: TGTGCCAGCAGCCAAGGGGCGGTAATGGGGTTGAACACTGAAGCTTTCTTT
CDR3: CASSQGAVMGLNTEAFF
J: TRBJ1-1
size: once
V: TRBV14
D: .

DNA: TGCGCCAGCAGCGGGACAGACGGAGAGACCCAGTACTTC
CDR3: CASSGTDGETQYF
J: TRBJ2-5
size: .
V: TRBV5-1
D: TRBD1

DNA: TGTGCCAGCAGCGGGACTCGAAACAATGAGCAGTTCTTC
CDR3: CASSGTRNNEQFF
J: TRBJ2-1
size: .
V: TRBV5-4
D: .

DNA: TGTGCCAGCAGCCCGGGGGCGGGGGGGCCTCCAGATACGCAGTATTTT
CDR3: CASSPGAGGPPDTQYF
J: TRBJ2-3
size: .
V: TRBV4-2
D: TRBD2

DNA: TGTGCCAGCAGCCTTTTTCGCCCCCCCTACGAGCAGTACTTC
CDR3: CASSLFRPPYEQYF
J: TRBJ2-7
size: .
V: TRBV6-5
D: .

DNA: TGTGCCAGCAGCCAAGATCAGGGCAAAATAGAGGTTGGCTACACCTTC
CDR3: CASSQDQGKIEVGYTF
J: TRBJ1-2
size: .
V: TRBV4-2
D: .

DNA: TGTGCCAGCACTGGAAGCTCTGGAAACACCATATATTTT
CDR3: CASTGSSGNTIYF
J: TRBJ1-3
size: .
V: TRBV6-1
D: .

DNA: TGTGCCAGCAGTGATAGGGGGGGAAGGGAAAAACTGTTTTTT
CDR3: CASSDRGGREKLFF
J: TRBJ1-4
size: .
V: TRBV6-1
D: .

DNA: TGTGCCTGGAAGGGGACAGGGAACAATGAGCAGTTCTTC
CDR3: CAWKGTGNNEQFF
J: TRBJ2-1
size: once
V: TRBV30
D: TRBD1

DNA: TGTGCCAGTAGAAGGGGTGTGAACACTGAAGCTTTCTTT
CDR3: CASRRGVNTEAFF
J: TRBJ1-1
size: .
V: TRBV6-6
D: .

DNA: TGTGCCAGCACGGACAGGGGGCAGTACAATGAGCAGTTCTTC
CDR3: CASTDRGQYNEQFF
J: TRBJ2-1
size: .
V: TRBV6-5
D: TRBD1

DNA: TGTGCCAGCAGTGAGATTCGGGCGAGCCGCGGGGGCGAAAAACTGTTTTTT
CDR3: CASSEIRASRGGEKLFF
J: TRBJ1-4
size: .
V: TRBV2
D: .

DNA: TGTGCCAGTAGTTCCGGGGACCGCGGGAACGAGCAGTACTTC
CDR3: CASSSGDRGNEQYF
J: TRBJ2-7
size: .
V: TRBV19
D: .

DNA: TGTGCCAGCAGACAGGGCTCCTACGAGCAGTACTTC
CDR3: CASRQGSYEQYF
J: TRBJ2-7
size: .
V: TRBV2
D: .

DNA: TGTGCCAGCAGCTCTCGGAGGGGGGACGGTCGGACTAGTTACAACGAGCAGTACTTC
CDR3: CASSSRRGDGRTSYNEQYF
J: TRBJ2-7
size: .
V: TRBV21-1
D: .

DNA: TGCGCCAGCAGCCAAGATCCACGACAGGGGAAAGAGACCCAGTACTTC
CDR3: CASSQDPRQGKETQYF
J: TRBJ2-5
size: once
V: TRBV4-1
D: TRBD1